This TCR beta chain originates from a study of blood T cells in healthy people across ages. Researchers isolated at least 6 million PBMCs per sample. Then a second PCR, running roughly 7 to 11 cycles, was carried out with a sample-barcoded 5' primer and a J-beta primer mix. Each cDNA molecule received a tag from a template-switch adaptor that had 12 random nucleotides. TCRdb passed the 5' RACE reads through MiXCR, listing each CDR3 protein once. The sample contains about 1.1 million distinct CDR3 sequences, 35% to 40% of which appear only once. The table lists this clonotype with a count of one. The V and J ends lost 4 bases and 7 bases respectively, with 26 bases between them. Germline CDR1 reads SEHNR; CDR2 reads FQNEAQ (reference sequence). There are 17 residues in the CDR3.

The V and J genes are TRBV7-9 and TRBJ2-7; no firm D call. Sequencing input: blood. This TCR came from a man aged 18 to 35 in good health. CDR3 in amino acids: CASSSPQTRSSYNEQYF. The CDR3 coding sequence is TGTGCCAGCAGCTCGCCACAGACGAGGAGCTCCTACAATGAGCAGTACTTC.